This T cell receptor (beta chain) was found in a study of CD4 and CD8 cells across lung adenocarcinoma regions. Donors had localized lung adenocarcinoma, a non-small cell lung cancer. TCRdb processed the PCR reads anew with MiXCR; each CDR3 protein has one entry. The table includes some 25,000 distinct CDR3 sequences, almost 50% detected once. The sequence was collected from a male donor with lung adenocarcinoma. The CD4 and CD8 labels of this study may be unreliable. The sample was CD8+ T cells from the center of a lung tumor.

CDR3 loop: CASSLTRGGYTF. As DNA, the CDR3 is TGTGCCAGCAGCTTAACCAGGGGCGGCTACACCTTC. V is TRBV6-5 and J is TRBJ1-2, with D maybe TRBD1 (6 bases). Germline V lookup: CDR1 MNHEY, CDR2 SVGAGI. The CDR3 extends over 12 amino acids. Trimming left V 6 bases short and J 8 bases short, with 13 bases between.